This paragraph covers one T cell receptor beta chain sequence. The antigen is not known. One end of the junction varies from germline; a read error may be responsible. The source of the sample is a study of post-analysis software for immune sequencing data. Study as a whole: Some patients lacked subtype; others had relapsing-remitting, secondary progressive or progressive-relapsing disease. Study-wide results and limits: Included in a set of a few TRBV segments more frequent in patients than controls were TRBV5-6, TRBV5-1 and TRBV20-1.

CDR1 SGHDT and CDR2 YYEEEE come from the germline V gene. The CDR3 contains 11 residues. Each TCR beta cDNA library carried unique molecular identifiers. Each sample of about 1 to 10 million input T cells yielded 500,000 or so cDNA molecules, so each molecule approximated one T cell. Each CDR3 protein gets one entry after TCRdb re-called the PCR reads with MiXCR. The repertoire holds roughly 800,000 distinct CDR3 sequences, with roughly 29% as singletons. The sequenced material came from blood. The sequence was obtained from a girl aged 10-17 years with multiple sclerosis. The V and J genes are TRBV5-6 and TRBJ2-7; D gene uncertain. The CDR3 DNA is TGTGCCGGCAGCCTGGCCGCTGAGCAGTACTTC. Encoded protein: CAGSLAAEQYF. Full variable domain (outside the CDR3, taken from reference TRBV5-6 and TRBJ2-7): DAGVTQSPTHLIKTRGQQVTLRCSPKSGHDTVSWYQQALGQGPQFIFQYYEEEERQRGNFPDRFSGHQFPNYSSELNVNALLLGDSALYLCAGSLAAEQYFGPGTRLTVT.